This T cell receptor beta chain was identified during a study of T cell responses to AZD1222 COVID-19 vaccine. TCRdb's copy holds only in-frame clones and misses some; the assay was immunoSEQ multiplex PCR. The table records approximately 130,000 clones, about nine tenths of them present only once. This CDR3 region has 15 residues. Germline CDR1 and CDR2: MGHRA and YSYEKL. Trimming left V 11 bases short and J 7 bases short, with 27 bases between. The rearrangement joins TRBV4-1 to TRBJ2-7; D is possibly TRBD2 (6 bases). This receptor was obtained from an adult in good health. This specimen was peripheral blood, taken on day 0 of AZD1222 vaccination. Here the CDR3 reads CAAARVGGRFSEQYF. The CDR3, as DNA: TGCGCCGCGGCCCGGGTGGGAGGACGTTTTTCGGAGCAGTACTTC.